The 32 T cell receptor beta chains reported below all come from one sample, sequenced in a study of T cells of healthy individuals. TCRdb called the 5' RACE reads again in MiXCR, with one record for every CDR3 protein. The sample includes approximately 58,000 distinct CDR3 sequences, under 15% seen only once; the top ten take about 16%. Receptors were obtained from a human donor in good health.

This clonotype was detected ten times or more. This rearrangement joins TRBV7-2 to TRBJ2-3, with 8 nucleotides matching TRBD2. The ends lost 7 bases at V and 4 bases at J; junction bases unmatched: 10. Germline lookup yields CDR1 SGHTA and CDR2 FQGNSA. The CDR3 totals 15 residues. The DNA of the CDR3 is TGTGCCAGCAACCGAGGAGCGGGGGTGGCAGATACGCAGTATTTT. This codes for CASNRGAGVADTQYF.

V gene TRBV18 combines with J gene TRBJ2-7; a weak D match, TRBD1 (5 bases). The V gene's germline CDR1 is KGHSH and CDR2 LQKENI. V lost 0 bases to trimming and J lost 7 bases, with 13 bases between them. The CDR3 has 14 amino acids. CDR3 sequence: CASSPPQPSGEQYF. CDR3 in DNA: TGTGCCAGCTCACCACCGCAACCCTCAGGGGAGCAGTACTTC.

This clonotype was found many times. The chain uses TRBV12-3 or TRBV12-4 and TRBJ1-2, with 8 bases fitting TRBD1. V was clipped by 4 bases and J by 2 bases; unmatched bases: 6. The CDR3 loop spans 15 amino acids. CDR3 sequence: CASSSWTGPNYGYTF. For the CDR3, the DNA is TGTGCCAGCAGTTCGTGGACAGGGCCCAACTATGGCTACACCTTC.

CDR3 DNA: TGCAGCGTTGAAGATACGAGCGGGGGGGCGGGCACCGGGGAGCTGTTTTTT. Protein sequence: CSVEDTSGGAGTGELFF. This sequence joins TRBV29-1 and TRBJ2-2; 10 nucleotides align to TRBD2. The CDR3 has 17 residues. V lost 0 bases and J lost 4; bases outside the gene matches: 8. Per the germline V gene, CDR1 is SQVTM and CDR2 is ANQGSEA.

J is TRBJ2-7 and V is TRBV2; tentative D call: TRBD2 (5 bases). This CDR3 has 15 residues. V dropped 7 bases and J dropped 0 bases, with 16 bases sitting between them. Germline V gene sequence: CDR1 SNHLY, CDR2 FYNNEI. DNA for the CDR3: TGTGCCAGCACCGCGAGGGTTACCGGCTCCTACGAGCAGTACTTC. Translating it yields CASTARVTGSYEQYF.

In its sample, this clonotype was seen a few times. This rearrangement joins TRBV30 to TRBJ1-6; no definite D call. From germline, CDR1 is GTSNPN and CDR2 SVGIG (reference sequence). Trimming stripped 2 bases from V and 7 bases from J, with 9 bases between. CDR3 length: 13 amino acids. CDR3 bases: TGTGCCTGGAGTCTGGGCGAAAATTCACCCCTCCACTTT. It yields the protein CAWSLGENSPLHF.

This clonotype occurred a few times. V gene TRBV5-1 combines with J gene TRBJ2-1; 12 positions match TRBD2. This CDR3 comprises 17 residues. With V trimmed by 4 bases and J by 0 bases, 5 bases remained unmatched. Germline assignment: CDR1 SGHRS and CDR2 YFSETQ. The CDR3 sequence is CASSPTTSGSSYNEQFF. CDR3 DNA sequence: TGCGCCAGCAGCCCGACGACTAGCGGGAGCTCCTACAATGAGCAGTTCTTC.

Details on this clonotype: A much larger clone sits a single nucleotide away, making a read error possible. The chain employs TRBV20-1 and TRBJ2-5, with TRBD2 as a possible D gene (6 bases). Germline CDR1 reads DFQATT; CDR2 reads SNEGSKA (reference sequence). The CDR3 contains 17 residues. Here the CDR3 reads CGARGLLSGAGQETQYF. As DNA, the CDR3 is TGCGGTGCTAGAGGTTTGCTTAGCGGCGCGGGGCAAGAGACCCAGTACTTC.

This clonotype was recorded many times. This sequence joins TRBV30 and TRBJ2-3; the match to TRBD1 covers 8 bases. CDR1 and CDR2 from the germline V gene are GTSNPN and SVGIG (reference sequence). V lost 5 bases, J lost 5 bases, and 9 bases stayed unmatched. CDR3 length: 14 amino acids. The CDR3 DNA reads as TGTGCCTGGGACAGGGGAGAGAGAGTAGATACGCAGTATTTT. Its translation is CAWDRGERVDTQYF.

A word on this clonotype: A read error is possible here, since a much larger clone lies one base away. V gene TRBV5-6 combines with J gene TRBJ1-1, with D unclear. Germline V CDR1 and CDR2: SGHDT, YYEEEE. Trimming removed 1 base from V and 2 bases from J, with 6 bases in between. The CDR3 loop spans 13 amino acids. The CDR3 DNA reads as TGTGCCAGCAGCTTGTCCAGAAACACTGAAGCTTTCTTT. This sequence encodes CASSLSRNTEAFF.

This chain joins TRBV18 and TRBJ1-5; D is uncertain. V gave up 8 bases and J gave up 6 bases, with 11 bases separating them. Germline CDR1 and CDR2: KGHSH and LQKENI. The CDR3 has 12 amino acids. CDR3 bases: TGTGCCAGCCTGGCGGTGACTCAGCCCCAGCATTTT. Translating gives CASLAVTQPQHF. The complete variable domain, with remaining parts taken from reference TRBV18 and TRBJ1-5, reads NAGVMQNPRHLVRRRGQEARLRCSPMKGHSHVYWYRQLPEEGLKFMVYLQKENIIDESGMPKERFSAEFPKEGPSILRIQQVVRGDSAAYFCASLAVTQPQHFGDGTRLSIL.

The chain couples TRBV25-1 to TRBJ2-2; D gene uncertain. The CDR3 extends over 11 amino acids. The germline V and J ends were trimmed by 5 bases and 10 bases, with 8 bases remaining between them. Germline V gene sequence: CDR1 MGHDK, CDR2 SYGVNS. The CDR3 sequence is CASSKLMELFF. The DNA of the CDR3 is TGTGCCAGCAGTAAATTGATGGAGCTGTTTTTT.

The chain joins TRBV19 to TRBJ1-5; a possible D gene is TRBD1 (5 bases). Deletions cut 8 bases from V and 11 bases from J, with 19 bases between. Germline V CDR1 and CDR2: LNHDA, SQIVND (reference sequence). This CDR3 region has 13 residues. CDR3: CASHGRGGRSQHF. The CDR3 coding sequence is TGTGCCAGTCATGGGAGGGGAGGGCGGTCCCAGCATTTT. The full variable domain, completed using reference TRBV19 and TRBJ1-5, is DGGITQSPKYLFRKEGQNVTLSCEQNLNHDAMYWYRQDPGQGLRLIYYSQIVNDFQKGDIAEGYSVSREKKESFPLTVTSAQKNPTAFYLCASHGRGGRSQHFGDGTRLSIL.

In its sample, this clonotype was seen a few times. The chain couples TRBV12-5 to TRBJ1-1; D call uncertain. CDR1 and CDR2 from the germline V gene are LGHNT and FRNRAP. V lost 2 bases, J lost 4 bases, and 11 bases lay in between. The CDR3 consists of 14 residues. This CDR3 is CASGLWPRSTEAFF. The CDR3 nucleotides are TGTGCTAGTGGTTTGTGGCCCCGGAGCACTGAAGCTTTCTTT.

This clonotype was seen ten or more times. The chain links TRBV29-1 to TRBJ2-6, with D possibly TRBD2 on 6 matching bases. Germline-derived CDR1 and CDR2 are SQVTM and ANQGSEA. CDR3 length equals 13 residues. This chain's CDR3 is CSAGSSGANVLTF. CDR3 bases: TGCAGTGCCGGGAGCTCTGGGGCCAACGTCCTGACTTTC.

This clonotype was counted ten times or more. The chain joins TRBV2 to TRBJ2-7, with D possibly being TRBD2 (5 bases). Per germline, CDR1 SNHLY and CDR2 FYNNEI. This CDR3 has 16 amino acids. The germline V and J ends were trimmed by 6 bases and 0 bases, with 18 bases remaining between them. The CDR3 DNA follows: TGTGCCAGCAGCACCAACTGGCTAGCAGTCTCCTACGAGCAGTACTTC. Amino acids: CASSTNWLAVSYEQYF. The whole variable domain, filled in from reference TRBV2 and TRBJ2-7, reads EPEVTQTPSHQVTQMGQEVILRCVPISNHLYFYWYRQILGQKVEFLVSFYNNEISEKSEIFDDQFSVERPDGSNFTLKIRSTKLEDSAMYFCASSTNWLAVSYEQYFGPGTRLTVT.

V gene TRBV6-6 combines with J gene TRBJ2-1, with 10 bases that match TRBD2. The CDR3 is made up of 17 amino acids. J gave up 4 bases and V 0 bases, and 6 bases lay outside the gene matches. The germline V gene encodes CDR1 MNHNY and CDR2 SVGAGI (reference sequence). CDR3 sequence: CASSYSPSGGPYNEQFF. CDR3 in DNA: TGTGCCAGCAGTTACTCGCCTAGCGGGGGCCCTTACAATGAGCAGTTCTTC.

Of note for this clonotype: This may arise from a read error, as a much more abundant clone is one base away. The CDR3 sequence: CSASGASGRLEEIQYF. The CDR3 region has the DNA TGCAGCGCGTCTGGGGCTAGCGGGAGATTAGAGGAGATCCAGTACTTC. The chain uses TRBV29-1 and TRBJ2-5; 10 bases are a match to TRBD2. Germline CDR1 reads SQVTM; CDR2 reads ANQGSEA. The CDR3 extends over 16 amino acids.

Ten or more counts support this clonotype. J is TRBJ1-5 and V is TRBV5-6; D remains ambiguous. This CDR3 contains 14 residues. The V and J ends lost 4 bases and 4 bases respectively, with 12 bases between them. The V gene's germline CDR1 is SGHDT and CDR2 YYEEEE. CDR3: CASSQPAGNQPQHF. The CDR3 DNA is TGTGCCAGCAGCCAACCAGCGGGAAATCAGCCCCAGCATTTT.

The gene calls are TRBV7-2 and TRBJ1-4, with D possibly matching TRBD1 (5 bases). Trimming removed 5 bases from V and 8 bases from J, with 12 bases in between. Germline V lookup: CDR1 SGHTA, CDR2 FQGNSA. This CDR3 contains 13 residues. The CDR3 DNA follows: TGTGCCAGCAGCCGCTCAGGGAGCGAAAAACTGTTTTTT. Translation: CASSRSGSEKLFF.

This clonotype has a count of ten or more. The genes are TRBV20-1 and TRBJ1-1, with 8 nucleotides matching TRBD1. Looked up from germline, CDR1 is DFQATT and CDR2 is SNEGSKA (reference sequence). CDR3 length: 15 residues. Losses at the gene ends were 5 bases for V and 0 bases for J; bases not matched to a gene: 8. The CDR3 sequence is CSAPRDRTLNTEAFF. Written as DNA, the CDR3 is TGCAGTGCTCCCCGGGACAGGACGCTGAACACTGAAGCTTTCTTT.

This chain connects TRBV7-2 to TRBJ2-2; 16 bases line up with TRBD2. Per the germline V gene, CDR1 is SGHTA and CDR2 is FQGNSA. V was pared by 2 bases and J by 4 bases, with 16 bases of the junction left unmatched. There are 22 residues in the CDR3. The CDR3 DNA is TGTGCCAGCAGCTTAAGGGGATGGGCCGGGACTAGCGGGGGGGGACTCACCGGGGAGCTGTTTTTT. This gives the protein CASSLRGWAGTSGGGLTGELFF. Full variable domain (rest looked up from reference TRBV7-2 and TRBJ2-2): GAGVSQSPSNKVTEKGKDVELRCDPISGHTALYWYRQSLGQGLEFLIYFQGNSAPDKSGLPSDRFSAERTGGSVSTLTIQRTQQEDSAVYLCASSLRGWAGTSGGGLTGELFFGEGSRLTVL.

This clonotype showed up just a few times. This CDR3 is missing its conserved last phenylalanine or tryptophan, likely due to a read error. The chain has TRBV6-1 and TRBJ1-3; 8 bases fit TRBD1. This CDR3 has 15 residues. Trimming removed 4 bases from V and 3 bases from J; junction bases left unmatched: 5. Germline lookup yields CDR1 MNHNS and CDR2 SASEGT. This chain's CDR3 is CASSADRGSGNTIYL. CDR3 sequence (DNA): TGTGCCAGCAGTGCTGACAGGGGAAGTGGAAACACCATATATTTG.

In its sample, this clonotype was seen a few times. The chain has TRBV20-1 and TRBJ2-3; maybe TRBD2 (5 bases). The CDR3 totals 14 residues. The germline V gene encodes CDR1 DFQATT and CDR2 SNEGSKA (reference sequence). Trimming stripped 3 bases from V and 0 bases from J, with 10 bases between. This chain's CDR3 is CSASNRTSTDTQYF. The DNA of the CDR3 is TGCAGTGCTAGTAATCGGACTAGCACAGATACGCAGTATTTT.

This clonotype was found once. This clone may be a read error of a much larger clone one base away. The rearrangement uses TRBV7-2 and TRBJ1-2, with 7 nucleotides matching TRBD1. This CDR3 comprises 14 residues. Germline loops: CDR1 SGHTA, CDR2 FQGNSA. V was clipped by 4 bases and J by 0 bases; unmatched bases: 2. CDR3 DNA: TGTGCCAGCAGCTACGGGACAGCTAACTATGGCTACACCTTC. This translates into CASSYGTANYGYTF. The full variable domain, in which reference TRBV7-2 and TRBJ1-2 provide the parts outside the CDR3, is GAGVSQSPSNKVTEKGKDVELRCDPISGHTALYWYRQSLGQGLEFLIYFQGNSAPDKSGLPSDRFSAERTGGSVSTLTIQRTQQEDSAVYLCASSYGTANYGYTFGSGTRLTVV.

The chain joins TRBV12-3 or TRBV12-4 to TRBJ2-1; D is uncertain. CDR3 length equals 17 residues. Trimming shortened V by 3 bases and J by 6 bases, and 21 bases separated the two germline ends. The CDR3, as DNA: TGTGCCAGCAGTTTTTCAGCGAGCGCGGCGGCTATCAATGAGCAGTTCTTC. It specifies CASSFSASAAAINEQFF.

In this sample, this clonotype turned up many times. This chain links TRBV25-1 with TRBJ1-6; 7 bases line up with TRBD1. The CDR3 consists of 16 residues. Trimming cost V 0 bases and J 4 bases; bases outside gene matches: 3. Germline-derived CDR1 and CDR2 are MGHDK and SYGVNS. In DNA, the CDR3 is TGTGCCAGCAGTGAATACGGACAGGTTTATAATTCACCCCTCCACTTT. Translation: CASSEYGQVYNSPLHF.

V and J are TRBV10-3 and TRBJ2-7; the D gene is possibly TRBD2 (6 bases). CDR1 ENHRY and CDR2 SYGVKD come from the germline V gene. The CDR3 contains 16 residues. The V gene lost 8 bases and the J gene lost 2 bases, with 22 bases spanning the gap. DNA for the CDR3: TGTGCCATCCCAGCCCCCCACAGCCGGGAGACCTACGAGCAGTACTTC. Encoded protein: CAIPAPHSRETYEQYF.

CDR3 coding DNA: TGCAGTTTCCACAGGGATGCAACTAATGAAAAACTGTTTTTT. Residues: CSFHRDATNEKLFF. The gene calls are TRBV20-1 and TRBJ1-4, with TRBD1 as a possible D gene (6 bases). The CDR3 consists of 14 residues. CDR1 and CDR2 from the germline V gene are DFQATT and SNEGSKA (reference sequence). V shed 8 bases and J shed 0 bases, with 13 bases lying between them.

The J gene is TRBJ2-7, the V gene TRBV5-5; D unresolved. Trimming removed 1 base from V and 4 bases from J, with 9 bases in between. Germline CDR1 and CDR2: SGHKS and YYEKEE (reference sequence). The CDR3 spans 13 residues. The CDR3 sequence: CASSLIDGYEQYF. DNA of the CDR3: TGTGCCAGCAGCTTGATTGATGGTTACGAGCAGTACTTC.

This clonotype occurred a few times. The chain carries TRBV29-1 and TRBJ1-1, with a tentative D call TRBD1 (6 bases). Germline V lookup: CDR1 SQVTM, CDR2 ANQGSEA. The V gene lost 6 bases and the J gene lost 2 bases, with 10 bases spanning the gap. This CDR3 spans 12 amino acids. CDR3 bases: TGCAGCGTAAAACAGGGAAACACTGAAGCTTTCTTT. Translation: CSVKQGNTEAFF.

This clonotype showed up just a few times. The V gene is TRBV25-1, the J gene TRBJ2-6; TRBD1 aligns across 9 bases. The CDR3 has 18 amino acids. Germline V CDR1 and CDR2: MGHDK, SYGVNS. V shed 2 bases and J 0 bases; nucleotides not matched to a gene: 5. This CDR3 reads CASSEETGGASGANVLTF. CDR3 nucleotides: TGTGCCAGCAGTGAAGAGACAGGGGGAGCCTCTGGGGCCAACGTCCTGACTTTC.